The clone carrying this TCR beta chain was recorded only once. The antigen remains unidentified. Patients with uncontrolled infections, other autoimmune diseases, pregnancy or lactation were excluded. The sample comes from a study of T cells in Graves' hyperthyroidism and ophthalmopathy. General study findings and limits: Blood also showed most of the thyroid clonotypes that were expanded above 0.001. A 13 V-J signature model discriminated ophthalmopathy versus stable hyperthyroidism. Progression to ophthalmopathy was predicted a median of approximately 6.4 months early.

TCR beta CDR3 regions were amplified from RNA transcripts. RT-PCR in the first round (using the HTBI primer set) targeted the TCR CDR3. TCRdb analysed the multiplex PCR reads with MiXCR anew, one entry per CDR3 protein. The data contain about 250,000 distinct CDR3 sequences, approximately 23% of them singletons. Per the germline V gene, CDR1 is MNHNS and CDR2 is SASEGT. The CDR3 consists of 15 residues. V was shortened by 2 bases and J by 1 base, with 11 bases between the two germline ends. The sample was blood. This chain connects TRBV6-1 to TRBJ1-2; D gene unclear. This clonotype was sampled from a woman aged 40 to 50 with Graves' ophthalmopathy. As DNA, the CDR3 is TGTGCCAGCAGTGAACGCACTTCCTTTAACTATGGCTACACCTTC. Translation gives CASSERTSFNYGYTF.